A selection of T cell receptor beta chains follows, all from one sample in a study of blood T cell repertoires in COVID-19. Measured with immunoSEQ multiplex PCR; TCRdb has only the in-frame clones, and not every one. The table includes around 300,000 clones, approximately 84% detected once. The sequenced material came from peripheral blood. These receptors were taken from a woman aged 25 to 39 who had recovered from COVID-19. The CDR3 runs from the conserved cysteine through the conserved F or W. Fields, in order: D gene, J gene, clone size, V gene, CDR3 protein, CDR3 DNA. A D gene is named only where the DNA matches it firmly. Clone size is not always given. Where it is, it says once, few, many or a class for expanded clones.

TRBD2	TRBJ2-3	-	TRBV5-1	CASSPSGGKTDTQYF	TGCGCCAGCAGCCCAAGCGGGGGGAAAACAGATACGCAGTATTTT
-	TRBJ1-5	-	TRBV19	CASSRQGVLGNQPQHF	TGTGCCAGTAGTAGGCAGGGCGTTTTGGGCAATCAGCCCCAGCATTTT
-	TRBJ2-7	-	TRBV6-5	CASSYSTRASTSEQYF	TGTGCCAGCAGTTACTCGACCAGGGCCTCAACCAGCGAGCAGTACTTC
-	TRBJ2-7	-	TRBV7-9	CASSLATGSDHEQYF	TGTGCCAGCAGCTTAGCGACAGGCTCGGATCACGAGCAGTACTTC
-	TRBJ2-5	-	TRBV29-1	CSAQRGERQYF	TGCAGCGCCCAACGCGGCGAGCGTCAGTACTTC
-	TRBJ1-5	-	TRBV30	CAWGQNSNQPQHF	TGTGCCTGGGGACAGAATAGCAATCAGCCCCAGCATTTT
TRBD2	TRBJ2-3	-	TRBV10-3	CAIRDGRSGGPSTDTQYF	TGTGCCATCAGGGATGGTAGAAGCGGGGGACCCAGCACAGATACGCAGTATTTT
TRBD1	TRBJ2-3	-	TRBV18	CASAKGGQGEDTQYF	TGTGCCAGCGCCAAGGGCGGACAGGGGGAAGATACGCAGTATTTT
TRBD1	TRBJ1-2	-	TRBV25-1	CASSESGTGDAYGYTF	TGTGCCAGCAGTGAATCCGGGACAGGTGATGCTTATGGCTACACCTTC
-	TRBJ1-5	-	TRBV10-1	CALCTGGVQPQHF	TGCGCCCTCTGTACGGGAGGGGTTCAGCCCCAGCATTTT
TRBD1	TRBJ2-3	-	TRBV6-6	CASINRGSGTDTQYF	TGTGCCAGCATTAACAGGGGGTCTGGCACAGATACGCAGTATTTT
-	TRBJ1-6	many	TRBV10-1	CASSEARPGYSPLHF	TGCGCCAGCAGTGAGGCCCGACCAGGATATTCACCCCTCCACTTT
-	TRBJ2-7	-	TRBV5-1	CASSLASAGSEQYF	TGCGCCAGCAGCTTGGCCAGTGCGGGGTCCGAGCAGTACTTC
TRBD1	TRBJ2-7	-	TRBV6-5	CASMKTGGYEQYF	TGTGCCAGCATGAAGACAGGGGGCTACGAGCAGTACTTC
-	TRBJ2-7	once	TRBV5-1	CASSPSLTYEQYF	TGCGCCAGCAGCCCTTCTCTTACCTACGAGCAGTACTTC
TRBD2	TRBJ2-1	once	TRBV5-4	CASGRGGRIQFF	TGTGCCAGCGGGCGGGGCGGGAGAATCCAGTTCTTC
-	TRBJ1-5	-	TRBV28	CASTWRAINQPQHF	TGTGCCAGCACCTGGAGGGCTATCAATCAGCCCCAGCATTTT
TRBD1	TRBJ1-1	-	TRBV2	CASSARQGLNTEAFF	TGTGCCAGCAGTGCCCGACAGGGCCTGAACACTGAAGCTTTCTTT
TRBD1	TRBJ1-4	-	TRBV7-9	CASSDNRGREKLFF	TGTGCCAGCAGCGACAACAGGGGGCGAGAAAAACTGTTTTTT
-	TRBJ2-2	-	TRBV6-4	CASSDSSTGELFF	TGTGCCAGCAGTGACTCCTCTACCGGGGAGCTGTTTTTT
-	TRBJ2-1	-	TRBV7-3	CASSLGASRVNEQFF	TGTGCCAGCAGCTTAGGTGCTAGTCGGGTCAATGAGCAGTTCTTC
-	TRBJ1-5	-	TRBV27	CASSLAGWYQPQHF	TGTGCCAGCAGTTTGGCAGGGTGGTATCAGCCCCAGCATTTT
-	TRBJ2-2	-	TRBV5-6	CASSLAETGELFF	TGTGCCAGCAGCTTGGCTGAGACCGGGGAGCTGTTTTTT
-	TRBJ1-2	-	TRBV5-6	CASSLKGGVDYGYTF	TGTGCCAGCAGCTTGAAGGGAGGAGTCGACTATGGCTACACCTTC
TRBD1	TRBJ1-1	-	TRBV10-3	CGSGGPGQGIHTEAFF	TGTGGATCCGGGGGGCCGGGACAGGGGATTCACACTGAAGCTTTCTTT
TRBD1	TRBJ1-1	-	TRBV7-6	CASSPGQGNAEAFF	TGTGCCAGCAGCCCGGGACAGGGCAACGCTGAAGCTTTCTTT
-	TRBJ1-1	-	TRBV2	CASRRGEASEAFF	TGTGCCAGCCGGCGCGGGGAGGCTTCTGAAGCTTTCTTT
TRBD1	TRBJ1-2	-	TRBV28	CASSQGVEGYTF	TGTGCCAGCAGTCAGGGGGTCGAAGGCTACACCTTC
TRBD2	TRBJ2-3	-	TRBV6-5	CASSPGAGGTQYF	TGTGCCAGCAGTCCGGGGGCGGGAGGTACGCAGTATTTT
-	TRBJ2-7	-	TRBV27	CASSLFPSGAYEQYF	TGTGCCAGCAGTTTATTCCCTTCGGGAGCCTACGAGCAGTACTTC
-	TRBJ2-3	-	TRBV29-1	CSVLDSNPDTQYF	TGCAGCGTTTTGGACAGCAATCCAGATACGCAGTATTTT
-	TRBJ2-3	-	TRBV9	CASSREVDPTDTQYF	TGTGCCAGCAGCCGAGAGGTTGACCCCACAGATACGCAGTATTTT
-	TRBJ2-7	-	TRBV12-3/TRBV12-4	CASRDTSSYEQYF	TGTGCCAGCAGGGACACGAGCTCCTACGAGCAGTACTTC
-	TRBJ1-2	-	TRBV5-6	CASSLVVWGGYTF	TGTGCCAGCAGCTTGGTGGTATGGGGCGGCTACACCTTC
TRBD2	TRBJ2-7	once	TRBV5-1	CASSLGLAASYEQYF	TGCGCCAGCAGCCTAGGACTAGCGGCCTCCTACGAGCAGTACTTC
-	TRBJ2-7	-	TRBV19	CASSPRDNYEQYF	TGTGCCAGTAGCCCCCGGGACAACTACGAGCAGTACTTC
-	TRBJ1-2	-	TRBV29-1	CSVEQSFTYGYTF	TGCAGCGTTGAACAGTCCTTTACCTATGGCTACACCTTC
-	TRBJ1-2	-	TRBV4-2	CASSQDRANYGYTF	TGTGCCAGCAGCCAAGACAGGGCGAACTATGGCTACACCTTC
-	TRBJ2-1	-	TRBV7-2	CASSPTARKQFF	TGTGCCAGCAGCCCGACCGCCAGGAAGCAGTTCTTC
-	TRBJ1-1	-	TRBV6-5	CATNLWGPEAFF	TGTGCCACCAATTTATGGGGCCCTGAAGCTTTCTTT
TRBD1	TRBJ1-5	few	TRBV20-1	CSASRGQGNQPQHF	TGCAGTGCTAGTAGGGGACAGGGCAATCAGCCCCAGCATTTT
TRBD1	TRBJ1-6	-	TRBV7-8	CASSSKVQGASPLHF	TGTGCCAGCAGCTCCAAAGTACAGGGGGCTTCACCCCTCCACTTT
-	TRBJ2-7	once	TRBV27	CASSLSTGYEQYF	TGTGCCAGCAGTTTATCGACAGGCTACGAGCAGTACTTC
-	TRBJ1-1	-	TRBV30	CAGLGSWTEAFF	TGTGCGGGCCTGGGGAGTTGGACTGAAGCTTTCTTT
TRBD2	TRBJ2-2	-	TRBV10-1	CASNFKVTSGNTGELFF	TGCGCCAGCAATTTTAAGGTGACTAGCGGGAACACCGGGGAGCTGTTTTTT
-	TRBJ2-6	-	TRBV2	CASTGRGAPGANVLTF	TGTGCCAGCACAGGGCGTGGGGCTCCTGGGGCCAACGTCCTGACTTTC
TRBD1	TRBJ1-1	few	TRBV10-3	CAISVTGTNTEAFF	TGTGCCATCAGTGTGACAGGGACGAACACTGAAGCTTTCTTT
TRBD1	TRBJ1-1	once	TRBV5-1	CASSPQGKEAFF	TGCGCCAGCAGCCCACAGGGGAAAGAAGCTTTCTTT
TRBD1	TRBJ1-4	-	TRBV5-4	CASSLAGLAGGKLFF	TGTGCCAGCAGCTTGGCCGGTTTGGCAGGGGGGAAACTGTTTTTT
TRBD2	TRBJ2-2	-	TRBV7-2	CASRGLLAGAAGELFF	TGTGCCAGCAGGGGACTCCTAGCGGGAGCTGCCGGGGAGCTGTTTTTT
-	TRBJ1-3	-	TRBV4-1	CASSPLSLHESSGNTIYF	TGCGCCAGCAGCCCCTTATCCCTTCATGAGTCGAGTGGAAACACCATATATTTT
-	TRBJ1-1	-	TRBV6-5	CASSRTGEAFF	TGTGCCAGCAGCCGAACAGGGGAAGCTTTCTTT
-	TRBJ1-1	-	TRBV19	CASAAGYTEAFF	TGTGCCAGTGCGGCGGGGTACACTGAAGCTTTCTTT
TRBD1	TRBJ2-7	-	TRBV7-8	CASSPRTGHEQYF	TGTGCCAGCAGCCCCCGGACAGGGCACGAGCAGTACTTC